The 21 T cell receptor beta chains reported below all come from one sample, sequenced in a study of CD8+ T cells in alopecia areata (dated by TCRdb to the late 2010s). The library was built by means of the immunoSEQ multiplex PCR assay. RNA was extracted from all samples and reverse transcribed into cDNA, which served as template for TCR sequencing. What TCRdb holds here is the immuneACCESS table cut down to in-frame rearrangements. Part of the clones is not present; checked against another copy, under half of the missing clones reflect an unresolved V gene, and the others are unexplained. Across this sample there are under 150,000 clones, with about half seen only once. The top ten clonotypes cover 0.46% of the sample. The time point label, read with the paper, signifies: about 4 weeks on oral tofacitinib. The sample's treatment or condition label, in plain terms: oral pan-JAK inhibitor, 5-10 mg twice daily.

Source: CD4+ T cells sorted from blood, taken at week 4, from a patient treated with tofacitinib. Receptor source: a human donor with alopecia areata.

The chain combines TRBV6-5 with TRBJ2-2; TRBD1 is a possible D gene (6 bases). The length of the CDR3 is 15 residues. Per germline, CDR1 MNHEY and CDR2 SVGAGI. V lost 6 bases and J 4 bases, leaving 15 bases between the germline ends. The CDR3 DNA sequence: TGTGCCAGCAGGGCCGAAAACAGGGCCACCGGGGAGCTGTTTTTT. As protein: CASRAENRATGELFF.

The chain uses TRBV6-5 and TRBJ1-2; D ambiguous. CDR3 size: 15 residues. CDR1 MNHEY and CDR2 SVGAGI come from the germline V gene. Deletions cut 5 bases from V and 6 bases from J, with 19 bases between. CDR3 amino acids: CASSPGLGKKNGYTF. In DNA form, the CDR3 reads TGTGCCAGCAGTCCCGGGTTGGGGAAGAAGAATGGCTACACCTTC.

This clone was seen a handful of times. CDR3 in DNA: TGTGCCAGCAGCTTACCCCAGGGGAGGGACACTGAAGCTTTCTTT. It yields the protein CASSLPQGRDTEAFF. J is TRBJ1-1 and V is TRBV13; a possible D gene is TRBD1 (6 bases). The CDR3 contains 15 residues. Germline CDR1 and CDR2: PRHDT and FYEKMQ (reference sequence). V was cut by 2 bases and J by 3 bases, with 13 bases left in between.

This chain joins TRBV10-3 and TRBJ1-1, with 9 nucleotides matching TRBD1. The J segment lost 5 bases and the V segment lost 5 bases, leaving 6 bases of the junction unmatched. The CDR3 totals 14 residues. From germline, CDR1 is ENHRY and CDR2 SYGVKD. CDR3 nucleotide sequence: TGTGCCATCAGTCAACCGGGACAGGGTACTGAAGCTTTCTTT. This translates into CAISQPGQGTEAFF.

V and J are TRBV30 and TRBJ2-7, with D unresolved. This CDR3 has 14 amino acids. V lost 0 bases, J lost 0 bases, and 9 bases lay in between. Germline loops: CDR1 GTSNPN, CDR2 SVGIG (reference sequence). CDR3 sequence (DNA): TGTGCCTGGAGTGTGGCAGCCAGCTCCTACGAGCAGTACTTC. It translates to CAWSVAASSYEQYF.

V gene TRBV30 combines with J gene TRBJ1-2; TRBD1 matches at 10 bases. CDR1 and CDR2 from the germline V gene are GTSNPN and SVGIG (reference sequence). The length of the CDR3 is 13 residues. The J segment lost 8 bases and the V segment lost 1 base, leaving 4 bases of the junction unmatched. The CDR3 protein is CAWSGQGARGYTF. The CDR3 DNA follows: TGTGCCTGGAGTGGACAGGGGGCGCGGGGCTACACCTTC. The variable domain in full, completed from reference TRBV30 and TRBJ1-2, reads SQTIHQWPATLVQPVGSPLSLECTVEGTSNPNLYWYRQAAGRGLQLLFYSVGIGQISSEVPQNLSASRPQDRQFILSSKKLLLSDSGFYLCAWSGQGARGYTFGSGTRLTVV.

This clone was counted between two and nine times. This CDR3 is also generated by other DNA sequences in the sample. The V gene is TRBV30, the J gene TRBJ2-7; 8 positions agree with TRBD2. With 3 bases clipped from V and 0 bases from J, the junction kept 4 bases outside the gene matches. Per germline, CDR1 GTSNPN and CDR2 SVGIG (reference sequence). CDR3 length equals 14 residues. For the CDR3, the DNA is TGTGCCTGGAGAGCTAGCGGGCTCTCCTACGAGCAGTACTTC. Its translation: CAWRASGLSYEQYF.

The V and J genes are TRBV29-1 and TRBJ2-7; no clear D gene. This CDR3 region has 11 residues. Germline V gene lookup returns CDR1 SQVTM and CDR2 ANQGSEA. V shed 7 bases and J shed 5 bases, with 12 bases lying between them. This CDR3 reads CSARRADEQYF. The DNA of the CDR3 is TGCAGCGCCCGTCGGGCCGACGAGCAGTACTTC.

CDR3 nucleotide sequence: TGCGCCAGCAGCGTCACAGGGGACTCTGGAAACACCATATATTTT. It yields the protein CASSVTGDSGNTIYF. The J gene is TRBJ1-3, the V gene TRBV5-1; 7 bases map to TRBD1. In germline, CDR1 is SGHRS, CDR2 YFSETQ. This CDR3 region has 15 residues. V shed 4 bases and J 0 bases; nucleotides not matched to a gene: 4.

The chain combines TRBV5-1 with TRBJ2-7; TRBD2 might be the D (5 bases). Germline CDR1 SGHRS, CDR2 YFSETQ. Trimming left V 4 bases short and J 4 bases short, with 12 bases between. CDR3 length: 13 residues. Written as DNA, the CDR3 is TGCGCCAGCAGCCGAGGGAGTGGGTACGAGCAGTACTTC. Protein product: CASSRGSGYEQYF.

The rearrangement links TRBV30 to TRBJ1-5; D ambiguous. V was pared by 3 bases and J by 5 bases, with 11 bases between. Germline CDR1 reads GTSNPN; CDR2 reads SVGIG (reference sequence). The CDR3 extends over 13 amino acids. The CDR3 region has the DNA TGTGCCTGGAGCCCGGAGAGGGATCAGCCCCAGCATTTT. Translating gives CAWSPERDQPQHF.

This clone was seen only once. The chain links TRBV29-1 to TRBJ1-1, with TRBD1 as a possible D gene (5 bases). There are 15 residues in the CDR3. Per the germline V gene, CDR1 is SQVTM and CDR2 is ANQGSEA. V was shortened by 6 bases and J by 10 bases, with 27 bases between the two germline ends. The CDR3 region is CSVPPPSRDTFGAFF. The CDR3 coding sequence is TGCAGCGTCCCTCCCCCCAGCAGGGATACATTTGGAGCTTTCTTT.

This clone was seen a single time. This sequence joins TRBV6-5 and TRBJ2-7; possibly TRBD1 for D (6 bases). The CDR3 runs to 14 residues. V lost 1 base and J 2 bases, leaving 9 bases between the germline ends. Looked up from germline, CDR1 is MNHEY and CDR2 is SVGAGI. The CDR3 protein is CASSYYRDAYEQYF. In DNA, the CDR3 is TGTGCCAGCAGTTACTACAGGGACGCCTACGAGCAGTACTTC.

This clone appeared a few times. The rearrangement uses TRBV7-2 and TRBJ1-2, with 7 bases matching TRBD1. J was trimmed by 6 bases and V by 0 bases; bases with no gene match: 4. This CDR3 spans 14 amino acids. Germline values: CDR1 SGHTA, CDR2 FQGNSA. CDR3 sequence reads: CASSLAETGNGYTF. CDR3 coding DNA: TGTGCCAGCAGCTTAGCCGAGACAGGGAATGGCTACACCTTC.

In its sample, this clone was seen a few times. The J gene is TRBJ1-2, the V gene TRBV30, with TRBD1 as a possible D gene (5 bases). In germline, CDR1 is GTSNPN, CDR2 SVGIG (reference sequence). The CDR3 has 12 amino acids. V dropped 5 bases and J dropped 7 bases, with 14 bases sitting between them. The CDR3 sequence is CAWEIGTSGYTF. Here the CDR3 DNA reads TGTGCCTGGGAAATTGGGACTTCTGGCTACACCTTC.

A few counts support this clone. The chain is built from TRBV30 and TRBJ2-2; 9 bases fit TRBD1. Losses at the gene ends were 5 bases for V and 4 bases for J; bases not matched to a gene: 8. The CDR3 has 15 residues. Germline loops: CDR1 GTSNPN, CDR2 SVGIG (reference sequence). CDR3: CAWSNRDRATGELFF. The CDR3 nucleotides read TGTGCCTGGTCTAACCGGGACAGGGCCACCGGGGAGCTGTTTTTT.

V gene TRBV11-2 combines with J gene TRBJ2-5; unclear D gene. Trimming removed 6 bases at V and 1 base at J, with 12 bases between. Germline values: CDR1 SGHAT, CDR2 FQNNGV. The CDR3 totals 14 residues. CDR3 in amino acids: CASRPIRRQETQYF. The CDR3 DNA reads TGTGCCAGCAGACCAATAAGGCGCCAAGAGACCCAGTACTTC. Combining the CDR3 with reference TRBV11-2 and TRBJ2-5 gives the whole variable domain EAGVAQSPRYKIIEKRQSVAFWCNPISGHATLYWYQQILGQGPKLLIQFQNNGVVDDSQLPKDRFSAERLKGVDSTLKIQPAKLEDSAVYLCASRPIRRQETQYFGPGTRLLVL.

This clone turned up a few times. Other DNA sequences in the same sample also yield this CDR3. The chain is built from TRBV29-1 and TRBJ1-1; 8 bases map to TRBD1. This CDR3 is built from 12 residues. The V segment lost 7 bases and the J segment 2 bases; nucleotides outside the gene matches: 3. CDR1 and CDR2 (germline): SQVTM, ANQGSEA. CDR3 DNA sequence: TGCAGCGCCGGGACAGGTAACACTGAAGCTTTCTTT. Translation gives CSAGTGNTEAFF.

J is TRBJ2-3 and V is TRBV12-5; D uncertain. The CDR3 sequence is 13 residues long. V gave up 0 bases and J gave up 4 bases, with 5 bases separating them. The germline CDR1 and CDR2 sequences are LGHNT and FRNRAP. CDR3 in DNA: TGTGCTAGTGGTTTGGTACTGCCAGATACGCAGTATTTT. Amino acids: CASGLVLPDTQYF.

This clone was found a few times. Different DNA sequences within this sample yield the same CDR3. The rearrangement links TRBV29-1 to TRBJ2-7; maybe TRBD2 (7 bases). CDR3 length equals 12 residues. The germline CDR1 and CDR2 sequences are SQVTM and ANQGSEA. The ends were cut back, 1 base at V and 7 bases at J, with 11 bases in the middle. The CDR3 loop reads CSVEGGGDEQYF. DNA of the CDR3: TGCAGCGTTGAAGGAGGGGGGGATGAGCAGTACTTC.

V and J are TRBV30 and TRBJ1-2; D gene ambiguous. Trimming removed 4 bases from V and 5 bases from J, with 17 bases in between. Germline CDR1 reads GTSNPN; CDR2 reads SVGIG (reference sequence). The CDR3 covers 14 residues. CDR3 in amino acids: CAWKRVPGPYGYTF. The CDR3 region has the DNA TGTGCCTGGAAGAGAGTCCCCGGCCCTTATGGCTACACCTTC.